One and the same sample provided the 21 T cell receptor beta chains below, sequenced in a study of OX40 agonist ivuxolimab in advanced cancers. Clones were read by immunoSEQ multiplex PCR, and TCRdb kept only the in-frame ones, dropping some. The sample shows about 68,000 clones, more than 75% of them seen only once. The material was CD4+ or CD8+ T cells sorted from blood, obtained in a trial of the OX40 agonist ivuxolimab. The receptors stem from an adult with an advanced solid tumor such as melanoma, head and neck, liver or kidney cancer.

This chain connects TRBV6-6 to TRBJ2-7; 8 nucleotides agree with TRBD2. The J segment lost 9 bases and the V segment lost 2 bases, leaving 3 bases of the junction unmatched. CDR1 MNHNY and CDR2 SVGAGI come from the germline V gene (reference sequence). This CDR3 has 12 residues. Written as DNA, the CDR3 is TGTGCCAGCAGTTACCTGACTAGCGCGCAGTACTTC. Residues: CASSYLTSAQYF.

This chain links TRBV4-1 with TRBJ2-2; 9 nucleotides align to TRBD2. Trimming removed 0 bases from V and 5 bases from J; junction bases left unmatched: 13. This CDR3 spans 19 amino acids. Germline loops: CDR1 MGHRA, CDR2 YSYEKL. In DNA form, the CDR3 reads TGCGCCAGCAGCCAAGAGATAGGAGCGGGGGGCCCCTTAACCGGGGAGCTGTTTTTT. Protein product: CASSQEIGAGGPLTGELFF.

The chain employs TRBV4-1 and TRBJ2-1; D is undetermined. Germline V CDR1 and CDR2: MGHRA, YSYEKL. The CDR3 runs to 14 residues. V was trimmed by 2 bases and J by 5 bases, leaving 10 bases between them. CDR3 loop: CASSQRQTNNEQFF. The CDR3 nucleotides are TGCGCCAGCAGCCAACGTCAAACAAACAATGAGCAGTTCTTC.

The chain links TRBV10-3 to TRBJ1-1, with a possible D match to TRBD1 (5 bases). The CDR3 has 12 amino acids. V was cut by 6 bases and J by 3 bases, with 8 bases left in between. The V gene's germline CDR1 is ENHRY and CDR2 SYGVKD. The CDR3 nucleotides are TGTGCCATCAGGGGGCGCGACACTGAAGCTTTCTTT. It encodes CAIRGRDTEAFF.

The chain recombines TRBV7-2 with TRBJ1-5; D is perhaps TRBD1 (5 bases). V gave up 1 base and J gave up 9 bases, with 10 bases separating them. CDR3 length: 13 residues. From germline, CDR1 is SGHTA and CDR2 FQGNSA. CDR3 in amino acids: CASSLGLQGPQHF. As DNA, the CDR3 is TGTGCCAGCAGCTTAGGCCTCCAGGGGCCCCAGCATTTT. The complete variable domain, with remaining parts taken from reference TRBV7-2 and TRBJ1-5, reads GAGVSQSPSNKVTEKGKDVELRCDPISGHTALYWYRQSLGQGLEFLIYFQGNSAPDKSGLPSDRFSAERTGGSVSTLTIQRTQQEDSAVYLCASSLGLQGPQHFGDGTRLSIL.

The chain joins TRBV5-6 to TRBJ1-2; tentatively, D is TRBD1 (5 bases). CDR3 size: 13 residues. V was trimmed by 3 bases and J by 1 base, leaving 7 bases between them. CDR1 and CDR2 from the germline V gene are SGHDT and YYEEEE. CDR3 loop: CASSYGGNYGYTF. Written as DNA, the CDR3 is TGTGCCAGCAGCTACGGGGGTAACTATGGCTACACCTTC.

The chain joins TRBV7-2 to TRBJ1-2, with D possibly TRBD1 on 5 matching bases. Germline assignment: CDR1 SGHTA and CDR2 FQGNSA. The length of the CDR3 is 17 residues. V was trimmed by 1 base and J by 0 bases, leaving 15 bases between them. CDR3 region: CASSLVPGPWTNYGYTF. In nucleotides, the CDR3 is TGTGCCAGCAGCTTAGTACCGGGGCCCTGGACTAACTATGGCTACACCTTC.

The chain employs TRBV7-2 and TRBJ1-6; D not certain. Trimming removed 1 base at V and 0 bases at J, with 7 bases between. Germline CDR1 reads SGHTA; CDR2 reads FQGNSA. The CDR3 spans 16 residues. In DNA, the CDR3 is TGTGCCAGCAGCTTAGAGTGGGGCTCCTATAATTCACCCCTCCACTTT. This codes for CASSLEWGSYNSPLHF.

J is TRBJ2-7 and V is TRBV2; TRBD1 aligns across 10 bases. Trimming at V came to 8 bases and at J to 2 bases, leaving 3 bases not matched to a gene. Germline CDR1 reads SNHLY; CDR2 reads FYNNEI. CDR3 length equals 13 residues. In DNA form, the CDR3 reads TGTGCCAGCGGTGGACAGGGGGCCTACGAGCAGTACTTC. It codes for CASGGQGAYEQYF.

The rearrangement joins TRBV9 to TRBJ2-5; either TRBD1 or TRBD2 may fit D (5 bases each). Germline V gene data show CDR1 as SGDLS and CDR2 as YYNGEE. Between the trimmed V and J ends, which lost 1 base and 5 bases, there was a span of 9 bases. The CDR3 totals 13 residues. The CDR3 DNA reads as TGTGCCAGCAGCGTACGGGGCGGGGAGACCCAGTACTTC. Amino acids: CASSVRGGETQYF.

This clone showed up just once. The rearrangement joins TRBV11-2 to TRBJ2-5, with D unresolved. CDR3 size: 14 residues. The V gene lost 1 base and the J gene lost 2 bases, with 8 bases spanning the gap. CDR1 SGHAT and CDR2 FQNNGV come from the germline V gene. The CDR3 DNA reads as TGTGCCAGCAGCTTAGTAGCCAGACAAGAGACCCAGTACTTC. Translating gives CASSLVARQETQYF.

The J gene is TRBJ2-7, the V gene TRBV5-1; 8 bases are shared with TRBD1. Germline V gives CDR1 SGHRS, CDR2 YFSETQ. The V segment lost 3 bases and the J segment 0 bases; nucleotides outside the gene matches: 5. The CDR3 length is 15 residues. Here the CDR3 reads CASSSWTGPSYEQYF. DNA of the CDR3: TGCGCCAGCAGCTCGTGGACAGGGCCCTCCTACGAGCAGTACTTC.

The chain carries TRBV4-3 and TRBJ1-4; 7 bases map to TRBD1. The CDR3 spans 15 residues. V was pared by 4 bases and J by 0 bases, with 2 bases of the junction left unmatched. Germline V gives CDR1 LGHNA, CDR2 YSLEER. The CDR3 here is CASSRDRATNEKLFF. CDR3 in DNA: TGCGCCAGCAGCCGAGACAGGGCAACTAATGAAAAACTGTTTTTT.

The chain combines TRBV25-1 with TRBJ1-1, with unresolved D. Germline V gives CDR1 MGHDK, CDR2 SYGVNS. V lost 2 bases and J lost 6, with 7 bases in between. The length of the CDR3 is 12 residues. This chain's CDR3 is CASSESTAEAFF. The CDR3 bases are TGTGCCAGCAGTGAAAGTACCGCTGAAGCTTTCTTT. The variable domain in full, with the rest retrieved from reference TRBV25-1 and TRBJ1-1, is EADIYQTPRYLVIGTGKKITLECSQTMGHDKMYWYQQDPGMELHLIHYSYGVNSTEKGDLSSESTVSRIRTEHFPLTLESARPSHTSQYLCASSESTAEAFFGQGTRLTVV.

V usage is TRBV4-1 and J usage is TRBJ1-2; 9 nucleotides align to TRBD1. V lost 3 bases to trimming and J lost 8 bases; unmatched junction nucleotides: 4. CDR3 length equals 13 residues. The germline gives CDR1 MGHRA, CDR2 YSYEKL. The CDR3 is CASSQGQGYGYTF. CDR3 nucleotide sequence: TGCGCCAGCAGCCAGGGACAGGGTTACGGCTACACCTTC.

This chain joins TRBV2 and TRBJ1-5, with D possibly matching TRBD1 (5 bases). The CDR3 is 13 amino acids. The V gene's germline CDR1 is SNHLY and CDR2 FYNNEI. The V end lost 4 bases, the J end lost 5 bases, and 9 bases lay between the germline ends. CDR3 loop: CASSGQGDQPQHF. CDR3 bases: TGTGCCAGCAGTGGGCAGGGTGATCAGCCCCAGCATTTT.

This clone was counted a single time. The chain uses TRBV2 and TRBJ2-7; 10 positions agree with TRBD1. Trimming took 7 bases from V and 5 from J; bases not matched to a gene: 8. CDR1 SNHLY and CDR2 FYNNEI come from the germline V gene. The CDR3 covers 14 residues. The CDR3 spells CASKGTGDSHEQYF. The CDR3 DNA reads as TGTGCCAGCAAAGGGACAGGGGATTCCCACGAGCAGTACTTC.

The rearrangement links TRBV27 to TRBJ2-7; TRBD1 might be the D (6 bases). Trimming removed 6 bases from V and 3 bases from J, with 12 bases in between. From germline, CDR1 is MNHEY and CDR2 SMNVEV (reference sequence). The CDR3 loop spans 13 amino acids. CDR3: CASSRQENYEQYF. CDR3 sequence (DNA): TGTGCCAGCAGCCGACAGGAAAACTACGAGCAGTACTTC.

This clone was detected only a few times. CDR3 loop: CASSSSTGMMNTEAFF. CDR3 DNA sequence: TGTGCCAGTAGTTCATCGACAGGGATGATGAACACTGAAGCTTTCTTT. The rearrangement links TRBV19 to TRBJ1-1; 7 positions agree with TRBD1. V trimming: 5 bases; J trimming: 0 bases; junction bases outside the gene matches: 9. This CDR3 has 16 residues. Germline assignment: CDR1 LNHDA and CDR2 SQIVND (reference sequence). The whole variable domain, remainder taken from reference TRBV19 and TRBJ1-1, is DGGITQSPKYLFRKEGQNVTLSCEQNLNHDAMYWYRQDPGQGLRLIYYSQIVNDFQKGDIAEGYSVSREKKESFPLTVTSAQKNPTAFYLCASSSSTGMMNTEAFFGQGTRLTVV.

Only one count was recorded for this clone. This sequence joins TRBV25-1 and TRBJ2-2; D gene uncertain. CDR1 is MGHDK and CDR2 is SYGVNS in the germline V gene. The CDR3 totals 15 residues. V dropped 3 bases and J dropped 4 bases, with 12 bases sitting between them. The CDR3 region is CASSDAGFSTGELFF. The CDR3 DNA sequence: TGTGCCAGCAGTGATGCAGGCTTTAGCACCGGGGAGCTGTTTTTT.

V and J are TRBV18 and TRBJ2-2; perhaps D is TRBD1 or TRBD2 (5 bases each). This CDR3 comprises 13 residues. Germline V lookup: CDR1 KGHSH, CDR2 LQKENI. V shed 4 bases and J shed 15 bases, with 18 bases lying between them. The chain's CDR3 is CASSQYSGEGMFF. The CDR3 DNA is TGTGCCAGCTCACAATACTCGGGCGAGGGGATGTTTTTT.